This section outlines one T cell receptor (beta chain) sequence together with its context. Its antigen target is currently unknown. Nothing much larger sits one base from this clone, and base qualities are not available. Participants in the prospective study were aged 18 to 89 years, lived in over 20 United States geographic areas, and enrolled through a virtual design. Cohort assignment in the prospective study relied on participant-reported clinical history from a screening survey and a study questionnaire. Exposed participants had been in contact, within 2 weeks of entering the study, with a person who had a PCR-confirmed or clinician-diagnosed case of COVID-19. Each participant in the prospective study had whole blood, serum and a nasopharyngeal or oropharyngeal swab collected by mobile phlebotomists. Prospective study participants could optionally give additional blood draws and questionnaires over a 2-month period. Blood samples from the prospective study were shipped frozen or at room temperature prior to DNA extraction.

The immunoSEQ Assay, a bias-controlled multiplex PCR, was used to amplify TCRbeta CDR3 regions from genomic DNA. The study's own analysis went as follows. Nucleated cell counts per sample were estimated from amplification of reference gene primers within the assay. To quantify the absolute abundance of each unique TCRbeta CDR3 rearrangement, sequence reads were collapsed and filtered. For each sample, productive Simpson clonality was calculated as the square root of Simpson's diversity index over productive rearrangements. The table was pulled from immuneACCESS by TCRdb, which kept in-frame rearrangements only. Such tables lose some clones; where checked, under half of the loss comes from unresolved V genes, and the rest has no known cause. D and trimming come from the DNA, and the V and J calls and clone size come from that table. Counted in this sample were over 250,000 clones; 82% of them appeared once. The ten top clones hold approximately 5% of the sample.

The sample comes from a study of blood T cell repertoires in COVID-19 (dated by TCRdb to about 2020). With respect to the entire study: Samples from collaborators originated in the United States, Italy and Spain and spanned both the acute and convalescent phases of COVID-19. The repertoires were made available in a free public database intended to serve as a resource for research on the immune response to SARS-CoV-2. Where available, HLA class I and class II types were taken from metadata supplied by the sample provider and were not determined by assay-based typing. Samples came from the ongoing ImmuneRACE study (first 160 participants) plus 1,254 subjects from 6 global collaborators. The dataset comprised deeply sampled blood TCRbeta repertoires from subjects exposed to, actively infected with, or recovered from COVID-19. The prospective study material was composed of cDNA or gDNA derived from T cells, B-cell-depleted T cells, or PBMCs. Sample metadata almost always included a de-identified subject ID, COVID-19 status, age in years and sex. Results and caveats for the whole study, not just this receptor: The amount of clinical and demographic metadata varied by source and participant and was provided uncurated.

The junction shows trimming of 6 bases on V and 5 bases on J, and the gene matches do not reach 11 bases of it. The germline V gene specifies SNHLY as CDR1 and FYNNEI as CDR2. The CDR3 runs 16 residues from the cysteine to the phenylalanine. Left in the record is the CDR3 DNA by itself, 48 bases read in frame from the first base. The origin of this receptor is a middle-aged man who had been exposed to COVID-19. This chain is built from TRBV2 and TRBJ2-2; 8 bases in the middle match TRBD1. The sequencing input was PBMCs or T cells enriched from blood (not recorded which). The nucleotide sequence is TGTGCCAGCAGGACTCGGACAGGGAGTTGGACCGGGGAGCTGTTTTTT. It translates as CASRTRTGSWTGELFF.